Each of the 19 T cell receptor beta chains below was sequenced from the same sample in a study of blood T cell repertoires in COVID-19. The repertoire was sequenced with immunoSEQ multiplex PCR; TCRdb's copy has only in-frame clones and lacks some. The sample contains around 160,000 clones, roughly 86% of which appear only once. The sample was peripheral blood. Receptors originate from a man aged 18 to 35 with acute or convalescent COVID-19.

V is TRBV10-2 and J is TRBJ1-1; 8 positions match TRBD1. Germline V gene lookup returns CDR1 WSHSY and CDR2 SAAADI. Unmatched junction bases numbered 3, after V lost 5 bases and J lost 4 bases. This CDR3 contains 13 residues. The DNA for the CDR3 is TGCGCCAGCAGTCAGGGGGCTGGCACTGAAGCTTTCTTT. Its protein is CASSQGAGTEAFF.

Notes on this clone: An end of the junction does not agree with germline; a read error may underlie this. This CDR3 reads CASSLTYGTGTYNEQFF. In DNA, the CDR3 is TGTGCCAGCAGCCTAACCTATGGGACAGGGACCTACAATGAGCAGTTCTTC. This sequence joins TRBV7-3 and TRBJ2-1; 9 bases are shared with TRBD1. This CDR3 region has 17 residues. Germline values: CDR1 SGHTA, CDR2 FQGTGA.

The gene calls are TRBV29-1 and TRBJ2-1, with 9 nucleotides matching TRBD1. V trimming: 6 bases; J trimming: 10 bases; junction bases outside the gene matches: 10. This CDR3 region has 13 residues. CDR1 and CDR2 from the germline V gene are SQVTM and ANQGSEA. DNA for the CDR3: TGCAGCGTCCAGGACAGGGGCGACAGCGAGCAGTTCTTC. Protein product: CSVQDRGDSEQFF.

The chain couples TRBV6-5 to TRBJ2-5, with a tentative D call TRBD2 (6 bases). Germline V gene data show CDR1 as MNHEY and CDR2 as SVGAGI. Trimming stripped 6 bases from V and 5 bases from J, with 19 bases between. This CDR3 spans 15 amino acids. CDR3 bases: TGTGCCAGCAGCTTCAGTGGGGGGATTGAGGAGACCCAGTACTTC. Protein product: CASSFSGGIEETQYF.

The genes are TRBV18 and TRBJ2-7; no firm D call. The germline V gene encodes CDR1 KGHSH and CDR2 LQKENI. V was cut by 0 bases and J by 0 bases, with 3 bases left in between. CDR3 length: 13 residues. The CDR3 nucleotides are TGTGCCAGCTCACCACCTAACTCCTACGAGCAGTACGTC. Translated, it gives CASSPPNSYEQYV.

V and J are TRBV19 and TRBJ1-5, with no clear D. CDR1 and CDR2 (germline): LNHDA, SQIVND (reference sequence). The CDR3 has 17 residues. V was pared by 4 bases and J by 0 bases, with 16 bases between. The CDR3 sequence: CASSKQLQVYSNQPQHF. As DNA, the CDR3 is TGTGCCAGTAGTAAACAACTCCAGGTATATAGCAATCAGCCCCAGCATTTT.

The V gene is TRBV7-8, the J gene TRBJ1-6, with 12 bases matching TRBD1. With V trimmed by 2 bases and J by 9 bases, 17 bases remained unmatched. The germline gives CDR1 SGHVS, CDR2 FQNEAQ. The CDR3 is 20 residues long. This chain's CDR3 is CASSLSILGQGAAFGSPLHF. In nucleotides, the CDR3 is TGTGCCAGCAGCTTATCGATTTTGGGACAGGGGGCTGCCTTTGGTTCACCCCTCCACTTT. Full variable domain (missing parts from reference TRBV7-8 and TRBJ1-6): GAGVSQSPRYKVAKRGQDVALRCDPISGHVSLFWYQQALGQGPEFLTYFQNEAQLDKSGLPSDRFFAERPEGSVSTLKIQRTQQEDSAVYLCASSLSILGQGAAFGSPLHFGNGTRLTVT.

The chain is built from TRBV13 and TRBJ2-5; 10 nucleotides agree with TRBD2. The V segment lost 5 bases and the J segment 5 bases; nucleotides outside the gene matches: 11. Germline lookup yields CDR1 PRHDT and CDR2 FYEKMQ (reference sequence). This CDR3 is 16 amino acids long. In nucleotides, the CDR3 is TGTGCCAGCAGCCCCCGGCCTAGCGGGGGTCTTGAGACCCAGTACTTC. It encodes CASSPRPSGGLETQYF. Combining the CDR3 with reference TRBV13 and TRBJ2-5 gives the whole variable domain AAGVIQSPRHLIKEKRETATLKCYPIPRHDTVYWYQQGPGQDPQFLISFYEKMQSDKGSIPDRFSAQQFSDYHSELNMSSLELGDSALYFCASSPRPSGGLETQYFGPGTRLLVL.

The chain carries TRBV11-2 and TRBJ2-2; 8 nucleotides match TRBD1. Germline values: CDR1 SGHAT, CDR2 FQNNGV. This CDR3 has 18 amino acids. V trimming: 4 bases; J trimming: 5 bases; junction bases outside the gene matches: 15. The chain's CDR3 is CASSSATGAHLRTGELFF. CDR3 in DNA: TGTGCCAGCAGCTCAGCGACAGGGGCCCACCTTAGGACCGGGGAGCTGTTTTTT.

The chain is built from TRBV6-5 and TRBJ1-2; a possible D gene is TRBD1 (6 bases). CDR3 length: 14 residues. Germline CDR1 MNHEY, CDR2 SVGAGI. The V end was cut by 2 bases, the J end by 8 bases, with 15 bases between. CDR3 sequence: CASSYLGGAQGYTF. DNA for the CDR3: TGTGCCAGCAGTTACCTCGGGGGGGCTCAGGGCTACACCTTC.

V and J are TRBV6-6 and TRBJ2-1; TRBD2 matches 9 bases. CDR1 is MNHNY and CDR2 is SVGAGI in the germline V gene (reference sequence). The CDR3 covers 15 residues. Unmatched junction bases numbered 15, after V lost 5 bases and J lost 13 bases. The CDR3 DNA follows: TGTGCCAGCAGTCAATCCGGGACTAGCAGCGATACACAGTTCTTC. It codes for CASSQSGTSSDTQFF.

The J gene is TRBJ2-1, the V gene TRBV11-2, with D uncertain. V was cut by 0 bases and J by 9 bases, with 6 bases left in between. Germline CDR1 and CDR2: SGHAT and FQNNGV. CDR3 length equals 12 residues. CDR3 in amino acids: CASSLDGVEQFF. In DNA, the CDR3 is TGTGCCAGCAGCTTAGACGGAGTTGAGCAGTTCTTC.

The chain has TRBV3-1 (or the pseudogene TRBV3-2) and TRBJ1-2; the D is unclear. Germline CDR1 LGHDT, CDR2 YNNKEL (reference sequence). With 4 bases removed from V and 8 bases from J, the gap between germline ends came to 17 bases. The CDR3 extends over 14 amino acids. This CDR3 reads CASSLGGRAGGYTF. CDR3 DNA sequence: TGTGCCAGCAGCCTGGGAGGTCGGGCTGGAGGCTACACCTTC.

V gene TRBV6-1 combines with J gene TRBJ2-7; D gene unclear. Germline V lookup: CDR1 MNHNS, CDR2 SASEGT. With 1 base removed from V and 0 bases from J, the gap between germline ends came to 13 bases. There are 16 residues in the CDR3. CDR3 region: CASSEESSSSSYEQYV. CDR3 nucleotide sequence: TGTGCCAGCAGTGAAGAGTCCAGTTCCAGCTCCTACGAGCAGTACGTC.

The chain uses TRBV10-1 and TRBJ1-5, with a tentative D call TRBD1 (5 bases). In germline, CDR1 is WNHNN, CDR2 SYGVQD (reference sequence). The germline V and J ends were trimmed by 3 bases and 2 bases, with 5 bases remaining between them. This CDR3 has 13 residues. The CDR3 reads CASSEQGNQPQHF. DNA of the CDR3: TGCGCCAGCAGTGAACAGGGCAATCAGCCCCAGCATTTT.

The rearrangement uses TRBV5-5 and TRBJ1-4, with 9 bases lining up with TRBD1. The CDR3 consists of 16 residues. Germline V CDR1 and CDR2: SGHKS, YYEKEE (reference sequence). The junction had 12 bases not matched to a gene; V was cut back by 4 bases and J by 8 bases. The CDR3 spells CASSVSRDRVREKLFF. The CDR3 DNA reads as TGTGCCAGCAGCGTGTCCCGGGACAGGGTGCGCGAAAAACTGTTTTTT.

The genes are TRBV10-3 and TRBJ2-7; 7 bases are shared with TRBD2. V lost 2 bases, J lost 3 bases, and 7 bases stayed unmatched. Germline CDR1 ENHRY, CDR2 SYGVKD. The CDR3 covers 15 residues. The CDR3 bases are TGTGCCATCAGTGAGCTTGGAGGGAGGGTCTACGAGCAGTACTTC. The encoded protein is CAISELGGRVYEQYF.

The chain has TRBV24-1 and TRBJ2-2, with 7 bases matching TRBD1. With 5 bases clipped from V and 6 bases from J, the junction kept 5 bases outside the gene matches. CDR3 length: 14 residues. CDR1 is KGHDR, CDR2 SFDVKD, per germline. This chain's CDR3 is CATSGPGTAGELFF. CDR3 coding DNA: TGTGCCACCAGTGGTCCCGGGACAGCCGGGGAGCTGTTTTTT.

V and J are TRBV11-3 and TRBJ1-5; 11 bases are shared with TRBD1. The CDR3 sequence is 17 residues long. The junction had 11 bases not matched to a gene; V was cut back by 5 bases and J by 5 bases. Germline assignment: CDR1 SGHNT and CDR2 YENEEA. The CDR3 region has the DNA TGTGCCAGCAGCCTCGGACAGGGGGCGATGGGTCATCAGCCCCAGCATTTT. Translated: CASSLGQGAMGHQPQHF.